This entry concerns a single T cell receptor (beta chain). Generated by immunoSEQ multiplex PCR, the TCRdb table keeps only in-frame clones and is missing some. The table records 150,000 to 200,000 clones, 86% of them present only once. The germline V gene has CDR1 SGHAT and CDR2 FQNNGV. The CDR3 spans 16 residues. With V trimmed by 3 bases and J by 0 bases, 5 bases remained unmatched. This sample stems from a study of cytomegalovirus exposure and HLA in healthy donors. The sequence derives from a woman under 30 in good health and CMV-seronegative. Sequenced sample: PBMCs. The rearrangement uses TRBV11-2 and TRBJ2-1, with 7 bases aligning to TRBD2. The CDR3, as DNA: TGTGCCAGCAGCTTCAGCGGGGCTGGCTCCTACAATGAGCAGTTCTTC. Translated: CASSFSGAGSYNEQFF.